The clone carrying this T cell receptor (beta chain) was seen only a few times. The antigen is unknown. The method was immunoSEQ multiplex PCR; TCRdb's version includes in-frame clones alone and lacks a portion of them. In the table there are just over 200,000 clones, 65% to 80% of which are singletons. These data originate in a study of cytotoxic CD8 clonotypes in ibrutinib-treated CLL. Study information: Outcomes included approximately 25 partial and 2 complete responses; after median about 68 months, roughly 14 stayed remitted and 12 progressed. Response sampling took place at median approximately 11 months of treatment, range 6 to 36.

Study observations and caveats: In sustained-remission versus progressing patients, sampling times differed.

Here the sequenced sample was PBMCs, taken after 12 months of ibrutinib treatment. The origin of this receptor is a human donor with chronic lymphocytic leukemia.

The CDR3 is CASQRGGRGEQFF. CDR3 DNA: TGTGCCAGCCAGAGGGGAGGGAGAGGTGAGCAGTTCTTC. The rearrangement uses TRBV6-5 and TRBJ2-1; 7 nucleotides line up with TRBD2. The CDR3 totals 13 residues. Germline loops: CDR1 MNHEY, CDR2 SVGAGI. V lost 8 bases to trimming and J lost 9 bases; unmatched junction nucleotides: 10.